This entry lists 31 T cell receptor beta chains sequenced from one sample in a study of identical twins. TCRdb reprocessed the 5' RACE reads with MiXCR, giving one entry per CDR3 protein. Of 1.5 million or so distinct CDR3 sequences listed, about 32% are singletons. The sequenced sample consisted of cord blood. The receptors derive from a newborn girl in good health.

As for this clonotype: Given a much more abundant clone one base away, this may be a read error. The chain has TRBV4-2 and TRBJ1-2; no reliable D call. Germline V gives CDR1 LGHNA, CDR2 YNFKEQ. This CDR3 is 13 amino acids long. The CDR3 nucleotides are TGTGTCAGCAGCCAACCCGTTACCTATGGCTACACCTTC. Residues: CVSSQPVTYGYTF.

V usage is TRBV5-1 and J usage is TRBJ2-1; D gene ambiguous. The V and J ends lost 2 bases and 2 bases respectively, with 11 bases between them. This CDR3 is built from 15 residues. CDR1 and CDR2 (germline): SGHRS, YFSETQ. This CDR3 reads CASSFEPSPYNEQFF. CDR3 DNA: TGCGCCAGCAGCTTCGAGCCTTCTCCCTACAATGAGCAGTTCTTC.

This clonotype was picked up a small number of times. The CDR3 coding sequence is TGTGCCAGCAGCAAGCCGGGACTAGCTAGCTACAATGAGCAGTTCTTC. Its translation: CASSKPGLASYNEQFF. V and J are TRBV7-6 and TRBJ2-1, with TRBD2 identical over 9 bases. CDR1 and CDR2 from the germline V gene are SGHVS and FNYEAQ. Trimming removed 5 bases from V and 3 bases from J; junction bases left unmatched: 8. This CDR3 has 16 amino acids.

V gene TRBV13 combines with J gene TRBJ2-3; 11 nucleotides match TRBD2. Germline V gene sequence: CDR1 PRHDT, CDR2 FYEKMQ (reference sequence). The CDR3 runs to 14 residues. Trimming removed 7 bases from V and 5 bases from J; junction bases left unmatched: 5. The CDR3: CASTIAGGQDTQYF. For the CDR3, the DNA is TGTGCCAGCACGATAGCGGGGGGGCAAGATACGCAGTATTTT.

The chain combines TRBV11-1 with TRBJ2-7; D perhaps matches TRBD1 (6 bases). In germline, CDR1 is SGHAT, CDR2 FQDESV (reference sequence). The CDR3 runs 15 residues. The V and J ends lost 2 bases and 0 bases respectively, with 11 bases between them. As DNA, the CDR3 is TGTGCCAGCAGCTTAAGGGGGACACTCTCCTACGAGCAGTACTTC. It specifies CASSLRGTLSYEQYF.

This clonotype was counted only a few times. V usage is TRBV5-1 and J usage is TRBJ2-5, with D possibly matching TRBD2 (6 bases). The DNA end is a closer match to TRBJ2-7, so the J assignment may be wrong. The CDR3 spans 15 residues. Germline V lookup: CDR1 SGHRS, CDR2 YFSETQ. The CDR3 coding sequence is TGCGCCAGCAGCCGGGGGATCAGGGAAATAAACGAGCAGTACTTC. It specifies CASSRGIREINEQYF.

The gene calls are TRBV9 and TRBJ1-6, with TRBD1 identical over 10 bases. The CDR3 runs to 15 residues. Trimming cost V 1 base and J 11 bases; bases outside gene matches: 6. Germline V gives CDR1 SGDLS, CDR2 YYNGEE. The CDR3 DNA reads TGTGCCAGCAGCGTAATCGACAGGGGGCCTACACCCCTCCACTTT. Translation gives CASSVIDRGPTPLHF.

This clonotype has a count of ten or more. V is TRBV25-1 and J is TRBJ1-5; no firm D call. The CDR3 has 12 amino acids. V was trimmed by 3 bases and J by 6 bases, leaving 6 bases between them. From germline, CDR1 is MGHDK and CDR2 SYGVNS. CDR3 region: CASSEGFQPQHF. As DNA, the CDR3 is TGTGCCAGCAGTGAGGGTTTTCAGCCCCAGCATTTT.

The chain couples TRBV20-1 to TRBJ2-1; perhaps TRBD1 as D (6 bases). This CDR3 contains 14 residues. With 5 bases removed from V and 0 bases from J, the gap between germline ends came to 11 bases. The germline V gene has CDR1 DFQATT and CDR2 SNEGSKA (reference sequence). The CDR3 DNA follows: TGCAGTGCTCGTACAGGGCTCTCCTACAATGAGCAGTTCTTC. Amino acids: CSARTGLSYNEQFF.

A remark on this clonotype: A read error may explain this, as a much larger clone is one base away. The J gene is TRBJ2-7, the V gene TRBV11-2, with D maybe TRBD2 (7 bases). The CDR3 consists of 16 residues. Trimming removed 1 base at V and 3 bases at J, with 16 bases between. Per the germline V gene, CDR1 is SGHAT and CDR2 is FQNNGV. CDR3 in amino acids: CASSLGARGGFYEQYF. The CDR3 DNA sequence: TGTGCCAGCAGCTTAGGCGCTAGGGGGGGTTTCTACGAGCAGTACTTC.

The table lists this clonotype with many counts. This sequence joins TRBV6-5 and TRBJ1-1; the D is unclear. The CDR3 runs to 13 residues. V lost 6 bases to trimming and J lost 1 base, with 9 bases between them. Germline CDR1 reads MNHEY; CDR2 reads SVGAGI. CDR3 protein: CASSPAGNTEAFF. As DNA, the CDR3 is TGTGCCAGCAGCCCCGCCGGGAACACTGAAGCTTTCTTT.

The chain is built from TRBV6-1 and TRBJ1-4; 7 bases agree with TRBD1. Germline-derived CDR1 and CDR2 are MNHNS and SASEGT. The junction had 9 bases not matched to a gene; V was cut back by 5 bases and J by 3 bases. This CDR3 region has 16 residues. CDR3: CASSIIPGQPNEKLFF. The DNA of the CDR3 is TGTGCCAGCAGTATAATACCGGGACAGCCTAATGAAAAACTGTTTTTT.

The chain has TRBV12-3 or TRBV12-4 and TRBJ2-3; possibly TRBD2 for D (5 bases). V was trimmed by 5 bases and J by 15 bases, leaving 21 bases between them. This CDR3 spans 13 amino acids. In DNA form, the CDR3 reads TGTGCCAGCAGTCTCCTCGAGGGAGATACGGAATATTTT. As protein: CASSLLEGDTEYF.

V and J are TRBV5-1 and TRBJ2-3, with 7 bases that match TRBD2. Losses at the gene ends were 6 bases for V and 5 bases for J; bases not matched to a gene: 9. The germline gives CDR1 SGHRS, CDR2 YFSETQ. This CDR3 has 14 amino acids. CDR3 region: CASKPAGPGDTQYF. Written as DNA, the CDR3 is TGCGCCAGCAAGCCAGCGGGACCGGGAGATACGCAGTATTTT.

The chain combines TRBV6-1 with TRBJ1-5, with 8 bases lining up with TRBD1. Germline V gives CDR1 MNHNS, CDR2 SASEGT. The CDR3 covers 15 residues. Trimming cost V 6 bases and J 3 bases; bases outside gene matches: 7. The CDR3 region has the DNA TGTGCCAGCAGGGTGGACAGGGCGCCCAATCAGCCCCAGCATTTT. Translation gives CASRVDRAPNQPQHF.

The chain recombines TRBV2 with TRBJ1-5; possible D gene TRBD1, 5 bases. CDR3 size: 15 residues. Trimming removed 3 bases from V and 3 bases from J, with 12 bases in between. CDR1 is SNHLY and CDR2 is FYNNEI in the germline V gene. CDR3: CASSDGQGHNQPQHF. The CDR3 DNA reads TGTGCCAGCAGTGATGGGCAGGGTCACAATCAGCCCCAGCATTTT.

The CDR3 DNA follows: TGTGCCAGCAGCCCCGGACTGACCTACGAGCGGTACTTC. It is translated as CASSPGLTYERYF. The genes are TRBV28 and TRBJ2-4; possibly TRBD2 for D (5 bases). CDR1 and CDR2 (germline): MDHEN, SYDVKM. V lost 6 bases and J lost 15, with 21 bases in between. The length of the CDR3 is 13 residues.

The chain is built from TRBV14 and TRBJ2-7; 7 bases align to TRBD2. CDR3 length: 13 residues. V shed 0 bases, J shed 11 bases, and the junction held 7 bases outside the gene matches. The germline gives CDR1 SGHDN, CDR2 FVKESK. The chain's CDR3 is CASSQDLGLGEYF. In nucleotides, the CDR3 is TGTGCCAGCAGCCAAGATCTAGGACTAGGAGAGTACTTC.

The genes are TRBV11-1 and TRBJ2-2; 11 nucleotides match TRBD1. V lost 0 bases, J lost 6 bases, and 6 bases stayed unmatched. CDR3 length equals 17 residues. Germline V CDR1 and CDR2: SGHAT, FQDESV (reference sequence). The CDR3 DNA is TGTGCCAGCAGCTTAGCTATGGCGGACAGGGGGCCCGGGGAGCTGTTTTTT. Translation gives CASSLAMADRGPGELFF.

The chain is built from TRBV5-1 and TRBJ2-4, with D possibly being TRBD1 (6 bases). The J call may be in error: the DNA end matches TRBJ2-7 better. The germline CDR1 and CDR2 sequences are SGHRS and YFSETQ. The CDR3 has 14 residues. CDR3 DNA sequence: TGCGCCAGCAGGCTCCGGGACACCACCTACGAGCAGTACTTC. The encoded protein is CASRLRDTTYEQYF.

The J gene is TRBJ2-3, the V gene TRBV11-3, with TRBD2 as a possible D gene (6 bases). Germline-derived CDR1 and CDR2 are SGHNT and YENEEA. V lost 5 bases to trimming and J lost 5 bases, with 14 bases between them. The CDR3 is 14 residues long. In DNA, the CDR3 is TGTGCCAGCAGCCCCTACGTGGGAGGAGATACGCAGTATTTT. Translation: CASSPYVGGDTQYF.

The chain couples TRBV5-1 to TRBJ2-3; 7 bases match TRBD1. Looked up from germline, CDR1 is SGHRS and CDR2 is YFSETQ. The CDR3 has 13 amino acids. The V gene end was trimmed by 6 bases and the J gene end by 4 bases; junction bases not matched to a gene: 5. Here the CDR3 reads CASIPQGADTQYF. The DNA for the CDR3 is TGCGCCAGCATTCCCCAGGGGGCAGATACGCAGTATTTT.

CDR3: CASSPYGGGTDTQYF. CDR3 nucleotide sequence: TGTGCCAGCAGCCCGTATGGGGGAGGCACAGATACGCAGTATTTT. The V call is TRBV9, the J call TRBJ2-3; tentatively, D is TRBD1 or TRBD2 (5 bases each). The V gene lost 4 bases and the J gene lost 1 base, with 13 bases spanning the gap. In germline, CDR1 is SGDLS, CDR2 YYNGEE. The CDR3 totals 15 residues. Looking up the rest from reference TRBV9 and TRBJ2-3 gives the full variable domain: DSGVTQTPKHLITATGQRVTLRCSPRSGDLSVYWYQQSLDQGLQFLIQYYNGEERAKGNILERFSAQQFPDLHSELNLSSLELGDSALYFCASSPYGGGTDTQYFGPGTRLTVL.

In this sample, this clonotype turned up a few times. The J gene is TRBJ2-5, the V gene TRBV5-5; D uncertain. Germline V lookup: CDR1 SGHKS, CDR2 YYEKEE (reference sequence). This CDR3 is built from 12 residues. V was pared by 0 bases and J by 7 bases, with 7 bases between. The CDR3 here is CASSLVFGTQYF. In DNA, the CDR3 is TGTGCCAGCAGCTTGGTGTTTGGGACCCAGTACTTC.

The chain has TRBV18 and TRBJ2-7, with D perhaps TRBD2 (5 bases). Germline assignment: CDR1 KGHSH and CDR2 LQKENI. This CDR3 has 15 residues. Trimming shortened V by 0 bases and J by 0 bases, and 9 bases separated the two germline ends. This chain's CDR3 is CASSPPSSSSYEQYF. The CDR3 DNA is TGTGCCAGCTCACCACCGTCTAGCTCCTCCTACGAGCAGTACTTC.

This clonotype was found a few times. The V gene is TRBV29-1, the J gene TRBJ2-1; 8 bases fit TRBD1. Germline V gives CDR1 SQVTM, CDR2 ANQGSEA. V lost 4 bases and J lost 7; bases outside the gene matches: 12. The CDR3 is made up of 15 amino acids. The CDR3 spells CSVASRRTGKNEQFF. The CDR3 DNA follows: TGCAGCGTTGCATCCCGAAGGACAGGGAAGAATGAGCAGTTCTTC.

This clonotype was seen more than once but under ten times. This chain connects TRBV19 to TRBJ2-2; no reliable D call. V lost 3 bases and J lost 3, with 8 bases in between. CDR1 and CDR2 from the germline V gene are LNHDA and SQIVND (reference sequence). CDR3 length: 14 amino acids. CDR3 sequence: CASSIEIYTGELFF. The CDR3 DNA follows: TGTGCCAGTAGTATCGAAATTTACACCGGGGAGCTGTTTTTT.

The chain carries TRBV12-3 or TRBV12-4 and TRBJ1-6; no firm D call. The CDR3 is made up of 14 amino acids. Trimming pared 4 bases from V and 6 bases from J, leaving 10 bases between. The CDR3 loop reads CASSSGLPNSPLHF. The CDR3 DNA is TGTGCCAGCAGTTCCGGACTTCCTAATTCACCCCTCCACTTT.

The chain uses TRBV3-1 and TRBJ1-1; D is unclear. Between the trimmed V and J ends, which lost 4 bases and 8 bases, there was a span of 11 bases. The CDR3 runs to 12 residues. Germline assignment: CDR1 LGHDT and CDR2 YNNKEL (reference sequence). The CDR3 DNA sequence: TGTGCCAGCAGCCGTTCGGGGAGGGAAGCTTTCTTT. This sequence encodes CASSRSGREAFF.

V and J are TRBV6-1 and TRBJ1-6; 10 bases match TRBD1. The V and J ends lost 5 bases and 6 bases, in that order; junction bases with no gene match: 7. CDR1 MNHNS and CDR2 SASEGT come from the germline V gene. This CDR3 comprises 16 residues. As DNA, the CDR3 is TGTGCCAGCAGTAGCTACCGGGACAGGGGTAATTCACCCCTCCACTTT. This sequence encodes CASSSYRDRGNSPLHF.

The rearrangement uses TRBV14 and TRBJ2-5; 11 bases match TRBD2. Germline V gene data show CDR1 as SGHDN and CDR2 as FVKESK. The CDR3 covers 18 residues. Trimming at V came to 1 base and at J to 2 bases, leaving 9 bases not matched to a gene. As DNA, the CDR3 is TGTGCCAGCAGCCAAGGTGGACTAGCGGGCCCTTGGCAAGAGACCCAGTACTTC. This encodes CASSQGGLAGPWQETQYF.